These 25 T cell receptor beta chains were all obtained from the same sample, sequenced in a study of somatic mutations in cytotoxic T cells in rheumatoid arthritis. Only in-frame clones appear in the TCRdb table, and some are missing; sequencing was by immunoSEQ multiplex PCR. In the table there are under 20,000 clones, approximately 87% of which are singletons. Specimen: CD8+ T cells sorted from blood. The receptor source for this set is a man aged 40-55 years in good health.

The chain recombines TRBV28 with TRBJ2-5; 7 bases are shared with TRBD1. Germline V CDR1 and CDR2: MDHEN, SYDVKM. V was clipped by 3 bases and J by 5 bases; unmatched bases: 18. The CDR3 length is 18 residues. CDR3 bases: TGTGCCAGCAGTTTTCTGATAAGAAACAGGGGATTTGGCGAGACCCAGTACTTC. This sequence encodes CASSFLIRNRGFGETQYF.

The V and J genes are TRBV13 and TRBJ2-6; 7 bases line up with TRBD1. J gave up 2 bases and V 4 bases, and 11 bases lay outside the gene matches. CDR1 PRHDT and CDR2 FYEKMQ come from the germline V gene (reference sequence). The CDR3 has 18 amino acids. The CDR3 DNA is TGTGCCAGCAGCTCAGAACCAGACAGGGTCGCTGGGGCCAACGTCCTGACTTTC. Protein product: CASSSEPDRVAGANVLTF.

The J gene is TRBJ1-2, the V gene TRBV28, with a weak D call TRBD1 (6 bases). Germline V gene sequence: CDR1 MDHEN, CDR2 SYDVKM. With 2 bases removed from V and 3 bases from J, the gap between germline ends came to 7 bases. The CDR3 has 13 residues. Written as DNA, the CDR3 is TGTGCCAGCAGTTTAGAGGGGGACTATGGCTACACCTTC. It translates to CASSLEGDYGYTF.

The chain carries TRBV27 and TRBJ2-3, with D tentatively TRBD1 (5 bases). The CDR3 length is 15 residues. Looked up from germline, CDR1 is MNHEY and CDR2 is SMNVEV (reference sequence). V was pared by 4 bases and J by 2 bases, with 13 bases between. This CDR3 is CASSYWGWDTDTQYF. The CDR3 nucleotides read TGTGCCAGCAGTTATTGGGGCTGGGACACAGATACGCAGTATTTT.

This rearrangement joins TRBV7-9 to TRBJ2-7, with 10 bases that match TRBD2. V trimming: 4 bases; J trimming: 2 bases; junction bases outside the gene matches: 5. Germline-derived CDR1 and CDR2 are SEHNR and FQNEAQ (reference sequence). This CDR3 region has 15 residues. The CDR3 spells CASSSWTSGTYEQYF. The CDR3 bases are TGTGCCAGCAGCTCCTGGACTAGCGGTACCTACGAGCAGTACTTC.

This clone was counted between two and nine times. The chain uses TRBV13 and TRBJ1-5; D perhaps matches TRBD1 (5 bases). CDR1 and CDR2 (germline): PRHDT, FYEKMQ (reference sequence). Trimming took 0 bases from V and 7 from J, leaving 10 bases between them. The CDR3 loop spans 14 amino acids. Here the CDR3 reads CASSLGTGGQPQHF. In DNA form, the CDR3 reads TGTGCCAGCAGCTTAGGCACAGGAGGGCAGCCCCAGCATTTT.

Worth noting for this clone: Other DNA sequences in this sample translate to the same CDR3. The chain links TRBV4-2 to TRBJ2-1; D gene uncertain. Trimming shortened V by 0 bases and J by 6 bases, and 15 bases separated the two germline ends. Germline loops: CDR1 LGHNA, CDR2 YNFKEQ. This CDR3 is 16 amino acids long. CDR3 in DNA: TGTGCCAGCAGCCAAGAACAGTTTCAGGCTTTCAATGAGCAGTTCTTC. Translated: CASSQEQFQAFNEQFF.

The chain joins TRBV27 to TRBJ2-5; no definite D call. The CDR3 runs 12 residues. Germline-derived CDR1 and CDR2 are MNHEY and SMNVEV (reference sequence). The V end was cut by 6 bases, the J end by 4 bases, with 9 bases between. CDR3 sequence (DNA): TGTGCCAGCAGCAGGTTACGAGAGACCCAGTACTTC. As protein: CASSRLRETQYF.

CDR3 DNA sequence: TGTGCCAGCAGCTTAGTGATAGGGGAGGTCGGGGAGCTGTTTTTT. Protein: CASSLVIGEVGELFF. V gene TRBV11-2 combines with J gene TRBJ2-2; D might be TRBD2 (6 bases). Looked up from germline, CDR1 is SGHAT and CDR2 is FQNNGV. V gave up 1 base and J gave up 7 bases, with 13 bases separating them. This CDR3 has 15 residues.

The chain recombines TRBV28 with TRBJ2-1; 11 nucleotides match TRBD2. The CDR3 contains 18 residues. The trim removed 3 bases at V and 0 bases at J, leaving 7 bases unmatched. Per the germline V gene, CDR1 is MDHEN and CDR2 is SYDVKM. The CDR3 protein is CASSFQLAGVISYNEQFF. The CDR3 nucleotides are TGTGCCAGCAGTTTCCAACTAGCGGGAGTAATCTCCTACAATGAGCAGTTCTTC.

J is TRBJ2-3 and V is TRBV28; TRBD2 aligns across 8 bases. V trimming: 3 bases; J trimming: 5 bases; junction bases outside the gene matches: 10. Germline-derived CDR1 and CDR2 are MDHEN and SYDVKM. This CDR3 comprises 16 residues. CDR3 protein: CASSLLLSGGGDTQYF. As DNA, the CDR3 is TGTGCCAGCAGTTTGCTCCTCAGCGGGGGAGGAGATACGCAGTATTTT.

V and J are TRBV10-2 and TRBJ1-4; no definite D call. The CDR3 length is 12 residues. The V end lost 3 bases, the J end lost 10 bases, and 9 bases lay between the germline ends. The germline V gene has CDR1 WSHSY and CDR2 SAAADI. This CDR3 reads CASSEPHLKLFF. Here the CDR3 DNA reads TGCGCCAGCAGTGAACCCCACCTAAAACTGTTTTTT.

This clone has just one count. This chain links TRBV9 with TRBJ1-5; TRBD1 matches at 10 bases. There are 16 residues in the CDR3. Germline assignment: CDR1 SGDLS and CDR2 YYNGEE. Germline trimming cut 3 bases from V and 0 bases from J; bases unmatched to any gene: 3. Here the CDR3 reads CASSGGTGASNQPQHF. CDR3 in DNA: TGTGCCAGCAGCGGCGGGACAGGGGCTAGCAATCAGCCCCAGCATTTT.

The chain links TRBV27 to TRBJ2-1; D might be TRBD2 (6 bases). This CDR3 comprises 14 residues. The germline V and J ends were trimmed by 3 bases and 0 bases, with 6 bases remaining between them. CDR1 is MNHEY, CDR2 SMNVEV, per germline (reference sequence). DNA of the CDR3: TGTGCCAGCAGTTTTAGCGGCTCCTACAATGAGCAGTTCTTC. Translating gives CASSFSGSYNEQFF.

The chain couples TRBV4-3 to TRBJ1-5; TRBD1 aligns across 8 bases. CDR1 is LGHNA and CDR2 is YSLEER in the germline V gene. Trimming at V came to 0 bases and at J to 5 bases, leaving 12 bases not matched to a gene. CDR3 size: 18 residues. CDR3 amino acids: CASSQDPTTGGSHQPQHF. DNA for the CDR3: TGCGCCAGCAGCCAAGACCCTACCACAGGGGGAAGTCATCAGCCCCAGCATTTT.

V gene TRBV2 combines with J gene TRBJ1-2; D uncertain. Germline-derived CDR1 and CDR2 are SNHLY and FYNNEI. The CDR3 runs to 15 residues. The V gene lost 4 bases and the J gene lost 3 bases, with 15 bases spanning the gap. The CDR3 sequence is CASSVGQVTDYGYTF. DNA for the CDR3: TGTGCCAGCAGTGTAGGGCAGGTCACGGACTATGGCTACACCTTC. Filled out from reference TRBV2 and TRBJ1-2, the complete variable domain reads EPEVTQTPSHQVTQMGQEVILRCVPISNHLYFYWYRQILGQKVEFLVSFYNNEISEKSEIFDDQFSVERPDGSNFTLKIRSTKLEDSAMYFCASSVGQVTDYGYTFGSGTRLTVV.

The chain's CDR3 is CASSFASWEENTEAFF. The CDR3 DNA sequence: TGTGCCAGCAGCTTCGCAAGTTGGGAAGAGAACACTGAAGCTTTCTTT. The chain uses TRBV5-6 and TRBJ1-1; D ambiguous. V lost 2 bases to trimming and J lost 1 base, with 15 bases between them. Germline CDR1 is SGHDT and CDR2 is YYEEEE. The CDR3 extends over 16 amino acids.

The chain is built from TRBV5-1 and TRBJ2-2, with D unresolved. The V and J ends lost 0 bases and 4 bases respectively, with 10 bases between them. Germline CDR1 and CDR2: SGHRS and YFSETQ. The CDR3 spans 15 residues. CDR3 in DNA: TGCGCCAGCAGCTTGGCCTTTAAACCCACCGGGGAGCTGTTTTTT. Protein product: CASSLAFKPTGELFF. The whole variable domain, remainder taken from reference TRBV5-1 and TRBJ2-2, is KAGVTQTPRYLIKTRGQQVTLSCSPISGHRSVSWYQQTPGQGLQFLFEYFSETQRNKGNFPGRFSGRQFSNSRSEMNVSTLELGDSALYLCASSLAFKPTGELFFGEGSRLTVL.

This clone was observed a few times. The chain recombines TRBV27 with TRBJ1-5; D ambiguous. With 2 bases removed from V and 0 bases from J, the gap between germline ends came to 5 bases. In germline, CDR1 is MNHEY, CDR2 SMNVEV (reference sequence). The CDR3 extends over 14 amino acids. This chain's CDR3 is CASSLGSSNQPQHF. The CDR3 bases are TGTGCCAGCAGTTTAGGATCTAGCAATCAGCCCCAGCATTTT.

The chain has TRBV19 and TRBJ1-4; D call uncertain. The CDR3 is made up of 12 amino acids. Per the germline V gene, CDR1 is LNHDA and CDR2 is SQIVND (reference sequence). The germline V and J ends were trimmed by 9 bases and 8 bases, with 13 bases remaining between them. The CDR3 here is CASRPEGEKLFF. CDR3 in DNA: TGTGCCAGCCGGCCAGAAGGCGAAAAACTGTTTTTT.

The chain combines TRBV6-1 with TRBJ2-7; 8 nucleotides line up with TRBD1. V shed 6 bases, J shed 5 bases, and the junction held 9 bases outside the gene matches. The CDR3 is 14 amino acids. Germline-derived CDR1 and CDR2 are MNHNS and SASEGT. CDR3 coding DNA: TGTGCCAGCAGCCGGACAGGGCTGAAGGACGAGCAGTACTTC. Its protein is CASSRTGLKDEQYF.

This clone was recorded once. The DNA for the CDR3 is TGTGCCAGCAGCTCGACTAGCGGGAAGCAAGAGACCCAGTACTTC. Its translation is CASSSTSGKQETQYF. V usage is TRBV5-5 and J usage is TRBJ2-5, with 11 bases identical to TRBD2. With V trimmed by 3 bases and J by 2 bases, 3 bases remained unmatched. Germline CDR1 and CDR2: SGHKS and YYEKEE (reference sequence). This CDR3 region has 15 residues.

The chain recombines TRBV19 with TRBJ1-1; TRBD1 might be the D (6 bases). V lost 1 base, J lost 3 bases, and 9 bases lay in between. CDR1 LNHDA and CDR2 SQIVND come from the germline V gene (reference sequence). The CDR3 has 14 amino acids. Written as DNA, the CDR3 is TGTGCCAGTAGTATAGTGGGGACATACACTGAAGCTTTCTTT. Amino acids: CASSIVGTYTEAFF.

The chain uses TRBV27 and TRBJ2-3, with TRBD2 identical over 9 bases. Germline V lookup: CDR1 MNHEY, CDR2 SMNVEV (reference sequence). This CDR3 is built from 16 residues. After removal of 2 bases from V and 4 bases from J, the junction contained 7 bases not matched to a gene. In nucleotides, the CDR3 is TGTGCCAGCAGTTTAGACGGCGGGAGGGCCTCAGATACGCAGTATTTT. Translation gives CASSLDGGRASDTQYF.

A few counts support this clone. V and J are TRBV13 and TRBJ2-7; D ambiguous. The CDR3 spans 11 residues. The V gene's germline CDR1 is PRHDT and CDR2 FYEKMQ (reference sequence). The germline V and J ends were trimmed by 5 bases and 1 base, with 3 bases remaining between them. The CDR3 is CASSHSYEQYF. The CDR3 DNA sequence: TGTGCCAGCAGCCATTCCTACGAGCAGTACTTC.